This entry lists 25 T cell receptor beta chains sequenced from one sample in a study of CXCR3-negative and CXCR3-positive naive CD8 T cells (dated by TCRdb to about 2019). The sample was run on a NextSeq 550. The Human TCR Profiling Kit (MiLaboratory) was used to make UMI-labeled 5' RACE TRB cDNA libraries. TCRdb reprocessed the reads, and each CDR3 protein sequence is entered once, without DNA. This specimen's table enumerates approximately 41,000 distinct CDR3 sequences. The top ten hold roughly 10% of the sample. Input material: memory CD8+ T cells from blood. The cell subset or site label of this sample denotes: conventional CD8+ memory T cells (TMEM), sorted as controls. Receptor source: a human donor in good health. Some clones in this sample may be carry-over from other donors' samples.

This chain joins TRBV4-2 and TRBJ2-2; no DNA is available, so the TRBD2 call from TCRdb remains unchecked. The CDR3 runs to 15 residues. Germline V gene lookup returns CDR1 LGHNA and CDR2 YNFKEQ. The CDR3 sequence is CASSQGSGEAGELFF.

V and J are TRBV9 and TRBJ2-7; TCRdb's D call of TRBD2 is untestable without DNA. The CDR3 has 13 amino acids. Germline V lookup: CDR1 SGDLS, CDR2 YYNGEE. CDR3 amino acids: CASSVGGEYEQYF.

The chain uses TRBV29-1 and TRBJ2-1. CDR1 and CDR2 (germline): SQVTM, ANQGSEA. The CDR3 has 14 residues. The CDR3 spells CSVDRLGSYNEQFF.

The chain couples TRBV12-5 to TRBJ2-1. The length of the CDR3 is 12 residues. Germline values: CDR1 LGHNT, CDR2 FRNRAP. The CDR3 sequence: CASGLGSNEQFF.

The J gene is TRBJ2-7, the V gene TRBV7-2. Per germline, CDR1 SGHTA and CDR2 FQGNSA. The CDR3 has 14 residues. CDR3 residues: CASSLSSQGYEQYF.

The chain recombines TRBV12-3 or TRBV12-4 with TRBJ1-2. CDR3 length: 13 residues. The CDR3 loop reads CASSHTRLGGYTF.

J is TRBJ2-3 and V is TRBV5-1. Germline V lookup: CDR1 SGHRS, CDR2 YFSETQ. This CDR3 contains 14 residues. The chain's CDR3 is CASNYDGYTDTQYF.

The chain links TRBV7-2 to TRBJ1-1; checking the TCRdb D call of TRBD1 is not possible without DNA. Germline V CDR1 and CDR2: SGHTA, FQGNSA. CDR3 size: 14 residues. CDR3 in amino acids: CASSLLGRNTEAFF. The full variable domain, in which reference TRBV7-2 and TRBJ1-1 provide the parts outside the CDR3, is GAGVSQSPSNKVTEKGKDVELRCDPISGHTALYWYRQSLGQGLEFLIYFQGNSAPDKSGLPSDRFSAERTGGSVSTLTIQRTQQEDSAVYLCASSLLGRNTEAFFGQGTRLTVV.

The chain couples TRBV10-3 to TRBJ1-1; the TCRdb call, TRBD1, lacks DNA for checking. Germline V gene sequence: CDR1 ENHRY, CDR2 SYGVKD. The CDR3 covers 15 residues. The CDR3: CAITGNTRDVGAAFF.

This chain connects TRBV30 to TRBJ1-5. This CDR3 contains 14 residues. CDR1 is GTSNPN, CDR2 SVGIG, per germline (reference sequence). This CDR3 is CAWNQWPSNQPQHF.

The chain uses TRBV20-1 and TRBJ1-1; TCRdb returns TRBD1, unconfirmable since there is no DNA. CDR3 length equals 14 residues. The germline V gene has CDR1 DFQATT and CDR2 SNEGSKA (reference sequence). The CDR3 reads CSAKKNRGNTEAFF.

V usage is TRBV12-3 or TRBV12-4 and J usage is TRBJ2-1; TCRdb reports TRBD2, a call that lacks DNA to check it against. The CDR3 is made up of 14 amino acids. This CDR3 reads CASSYRLAVDEQFF.

V usage is TRBV14 and J usage is TRBJ1-6. The CDR3 extends over 14 amino acids. Germline CDR1 and CDR2: SGHDN and FVKESK. Here the CDR3 reads CASSLTDYNSPLHF.

The chain links TRBV6-4 to TRBJ2-1. Per germline, CDR1 MRHNA and CDR2 SNTAGT. The CDR3 has 16 amino acids. This CDR3 reads CASSDGRLSSYNEQFF.

The chain uses TRBV28 and TRBJ2-3; TCRdb designates TRBD1, a call that cannot be tested without DNA. CDR1 MDHEN and CDR2 SYDVKM come from the germline V gene. This CDR3 is 14 amino acids long. CDR3 region: CASRGTATSDTQYF.

The gene calls are TRBV4-1 and TRBJ1-2; lacking DNA, the TRBD1 call made by TCRdb goes unchecked. The CDR3 is 14 residues long. Germline assignment: CDR1 MGHRA and CDR2 YSYEKL. The CDR3: CASSQQGTGYGYTF.

The chain combines TRBV5-5 with TRBJ2-1; no DNA is available, so the TRBD2 call from TCRdb remains unchecked. Germline loops: CDR1 SGHKS, CDR2 YYEKEE (reference sequence). The CDR3 runs 15 residues. CDR3 sequence: CASSLVLHTIDEQFF.

The chain is built from TRBV29-1 and TRBJ1-5; TCRdb selects TRBD1, and the lack of DNA leaves this call unchecked. CDR3 length: 14 residues. Germline values: CDR1 SQVTM, CDR2 ANQGSEA. The CDR3 reads CSVRDRHPTHPQHF. The whole variable domain, remainder taken from reference TRBV29-1 and TRBJ1-5, is SAVISQKPSRDICQRGTSLTIQCQVDSQVTMMFWYRQQPGQSLTLIATANQGSEATYESGFVIDKFPISRPNLTFSTLTVSNMSPEDSSIYLCSVRDRHPTHPQHFGDGTRLSIL.

CDR3: CASSQEWGTGGSGELFF. This chain joins TRBV4-3 and TRBJ2-2; TCRdb returns TRBD1, unconfirmable since there is no DNA. CDR3 length: 17 amino acids. CDR1 and CDR2 from the germline V gene are LGHNA and YSLEER.

This sequence joins TRBV27 and TRBJ1-5; as DNA is missing, the TRBD1 call by TCRdb cannot be tested. There are 15 residues in the CDR3. CDR1 and CDR2 (germline): MNHEY, SMNVEV (reference sequence). The CDR3 here is CASSWGQGSNQPQHF.

This sequence joins TRBV4-1 and TRBJ2-7; TCRdb indicates TRBD1, and absent DNA this call remains unverified. The CDR3 is made up of 16 amino acids. The germline V gene encodes CDR1 MGHRA and CDR2 YSYEKL. CDR3: CASRQQGLSPDGEQYF.

The chain combines TRBV6-1 with TRBJ2-1; TCRdb lists TRBD2, though no DNA is available to test this call. Germline assignment: CDR1 MNHNS and CDR2 SASEGT. This CDR3 has 16 residues. CDR3 loop: CASSETGGTSGAEQFF.

V usage is TRBV6-2 or TRBV6-3 and J usage is TRBJ2-1; no DNA is available, so the TRBD2 call from TCRdb remains unchecked. The CDR3 has 15 residues. CDR1 is MNHEY and CDR2 is SVGEGT in the germline V gene. The CDR3 is CASSLLGGAYNEQFF.

The CDR3 protein is CSVEDSAGGSPVADTQYF. The chain recombines TRBV29-1 with TRBJ2-3; checking the TCRdb D call of TRBD2 is not possible without DNA. This CDR3 is built from 18 residues. CDR1 is SQVTM and CDR2 is ANQGSEA in the germline V gene.

This chain uses TRBV6-2 or TRBV6-3 with TRBJ2-1; there is no DNA to check the TCRdb D call of TRBD1. Per the germline V gene, CDR1 is MNHEY and CDR2 is SVGEGT. This CDR3 comprises 14 residues. CDR3 sequence: CASSPGTGANEQFF.